A selection of T cell receptor beta chains follows, all from one sample in a study of blood T cell repertoires in COVID-19. Clones were read by immunoSEQ multiplex PCR, and TCRdb kept only the in-frame ones, dropping some. In the table there are 350,000 to 550,000 clones, about 90% of which are singletons. The material sequenced was PBMCs or T cells enriched from blood (not recorded which). All receptors come from a woman under 30 with acute COVID-19. Both conserved end residues are part of each CDR3. D genes are given only for firm matches. Where a row states a size, it is once, few, many or the class of an expanded clone; other rows omit it.

D gene	V gene	clone size	J gene	CDR3 protein	CDR3 DNA
TRBD1	TRBV27	.	TRBJ1-5	CASSSQGQAGQPQHF	TGTGCCAGCAGTTCCCAGGGACAGGCTGGTCAGCCCCAGCATTTT
TRBD2	TRBV5-4	.	TRBJ2-7	CASSRVPGREGTKQYF	TGTGCCAGCAGCCGCGTCCCGGGACGGGAGGGTACGAAGCAGTACTTC
.	TRBV27	.	TRBJ2-7	CASGLSMITYEQYF	TGTGCCAGCGGACTGTCGATGATAACCTACGAGCAGTACTTC
.	TRBV7-2	.	TRBJ1-2	CASSLVGERGGYTF	TGTGCCAGCAGCTTAGTGGGCGAGCGGGGAGGCTACACCTTC
.	TRBV9	.	TRBJ2-7	CASSITYEAYEQYF	TGTGCCAGCAGCATAACTTACGAGGCCTACGAGCAGTACTTC
TRBD1	TRBV3-1/TRBV3-2	.	TRBJ1-2	CASSQRDRKVYGYTF	TGTGCCAGCAGCCAAAGGGACAGGAAAGTCTATGGCTACACCTTC
.	TRBV4-1	.	TRBJ1-5	CASSQGGQGKRQPQHF	TGCGCCAGCAGCCAAGGCGGGCAGGGGAAAAGGCAGCCCCAGCATTTT
.	TRBV7-2	.	TRBJ1-5	CASSLQTVGNQPQHF	TGTGCCAGCAGCTTACAGACAGTGGGCAATCAGCCCCAGCATTTT
TRBD1	TRBV5-1	.	TRBJ1-2	CASSLGGTGFNYGYTF	TGCGCCAGCAGCTTGGGGGGGACAGGTTTTAACTATGGCTACACCTTC
.	TRBV6-2/TRBV6-3	once	TRBJ1-2	CASSYSSGSHGYTF	TGTGCCAGCAGTTACTCTTCCGGGTCGCATGGCTACACCTTC
TRBD1	TRBV18	.	TRBJ1-1	CASSPITGVNTEAFF	TGTGCCAGCTCACCAATTACAGGGGTGAACACTGAAGCTTTCTTT
.	TRBV6-5	.	TRBJ2-7	CASTNRQSNSYEQYF	TGTGCCAGCACTAATCGACAGTCCAACTCCTACGAGCAGTACTTC
.	TRBV6-5	.	TRBJ1-3	CASSRQGPAGNTIYF	TGTGCCAGCAGCCGCCAGGGGCCGGCTGGAAACACCATATATTTT
.	TRBV15	.	TRBJ2-5	CATSAGTQETQYF	TGTGCCACCAGCGCCGGGACTCAAGAGACCCAGTACTTC
TRBD1	TRBV18	.	TRBJ2-1	CASSRQQGAILHNEQFF	TGTGCCAGCTCACGACAGCAGGGGGCGATTTTGCACAATGAGCAGTTCTTC
.	TRBV7-8	few	TRBJ2-1	CASSLVGPGFTNEQFF	TGTGCCAGCAGCTTAGTTGGCCCGGGATTCACCAATGAGCAGTTCTTC
TRBD2	TRBV6-2/TRBV6-3	.	TRBJ2-3	CASSLGTSRRTDTQYF	TGTGCCAGCAGCCTAGGGACTAGCCGTCGCACAGATACGCAGTATTTT
.	TRBV7-9	.	TRBJ2-7	CASQGLGSYEQYF	TGTGCCAGCCAGGGATTGGGCTCCTACGAGCAGTACTTC
TRBD2	TRBV9	.	TRBJ2-1	CASSKTSGYYNEQFF	TGTGCCAGCAGCAAGACTAGCGGATACTACAATGAGCAGTTCTTC
.	TRBV5-4	.	TRBJ2-2	CASSSSGRGELFF	TGTGCCAGCAGCTCCAGTGGTCGTGGGGAGCTGTTTTTT
TRBD2	TRBV10-1	.	TRBJ2-1	CASSASGRAFNEQFF	TGCGCCAGCAGTGCCAGCGGGAGGGCCTTCAATGAGCAGTTCTTC
TRBD2	TRBV7-8	.	TRBJ2-1	CASSLSLGLAGDNEQFF	TGTGCCAGCAGCTTATCATTGGGACTAGCGGGAGACAATGAGCAGTTCTTC
TRBD1	TRBV5-6	.	TRBJ1-1	CASSPPLGTGTMNTEAFF	TGTGCCAGCAGCCCCCCGCTCGGGACAGGGACTATGAACACTGAAGCTTTCTTT
.	TRBV6-4	.	TRBJ1-6	CASTPLNSPLHF	TGTGCCAGCACCCCACTTAATTCACCCCTCCACTTT
.	TRBV30	.	TRBJ2-3	CAWSVDFSAGRSDTQYF	TGTGCCTGGAGTGTGGATTTTTCGGCGGGACGATCAGATACGCAGTATTTT
TRBD2	TRBV6-5	.	TRBJ2-3	CASSPGLAYTDTQYF	TGTGCCAGCAGCCCCGGACTAGCTTACACAGATACGCAGTATTTT
.	TRBV5-6	.	TRBJ2-7	CASTRMAVFILDSYEQYF	TGTGCCAGCACCCGGATGGCAGTTTTTATACTAGACTCCTACGAGCAGTACTTC
TRBD2	TRBV27	.	TRBJ2-1	CASSLKVAGRYNEQFF	TGTGCCAGCAGTTTAAAGGTAGCGGGAAGGTACAATGAGCAGTTCTTC